The 8 T cell receptor beta chains below come from one sample, sequenced in a study of blood T cell repertoires in COVID-19. The data were produced by immunoSEQ multiplex PCR, yet TCRdb's version contains in-frame clones alone and is incomplete. The sample lists fewer than 250,000 clones, roughly nine tenths seen once, with around 2.2% in the top ten. Sequenced material: peripheral blood. The receptors were sampled from a woman in her forties or fifties with acute or convalescent COVID-19.

The CDR3 region is CASSHWTSGSYNEQFF. DNA for the CDR3: TGTGCCAGCAGTCATTGGACTAGCGGATCCTACAATGAGCAGTTCTTC. This sequence joins TRBV6-6 and TRBJ2-1; 10 bases match TRBD2. Trimming removed 5 bases from V and 1 base from J; junction bases left unmatched: 5. CDR1 is MNHNY, CDR2 SVGAGI, per germline (reference sequence). The CDR3 is made up of 16 amino acids.

The chain joins TRBV27 to TRBJ1-1, with D tentatively TRBD1 (6 bases). Trimming shortened V by 4 bases and J by 1 base, and 10 bases separated the two germline ends. The CDR3 has 14 residues. Germline assignment: CDR1 MNHEY and CDR2 SMNVEV (reference sequence). The CDR3 sequence is CASSSGTKNTEAFF. The CDR3 DNA follows: TGTGCCAGCAGTTCCGGGACAAAGAACACTGAAGCTTTCTTT.

The rearrangement uses TRBV6-2 or TRBV6-3 and TRBJ2-6; TRBD1 agrees at 9 bases. Germline loops: CDR1 MNHEY, CDR2 SVGEGT. V trimming: 4 bases; J trimming: 0 bases; junction bases outside the gene matches: 7. CDR3 length equals 18 residues. In nucleotides, the CDR3 is TGTGCCAGCAGTTCCTCCCGGGACAGGGACTCTGGGGCCAACGTCCTGACTTTC. As protein: CASSSSRDRDSGANVLTF.

J is TRBJ2-7 and V is TRBV5-6; possibly TRBD2 for D (5 bases). The V end lost 4 bases, the J end lost 2 bases, and 13 bases lay between the germline ends. This CDR3 is built from 14 residues. Germline V gives CDR1 SGHDT, CDR2 YYEEEE. The CDR3, as DNA: TGTGCCAGCAGCGGGTGGGAGAGGCCCTACGAGCAGTACTTC. The encoded protein is CASSGWERPYEQYF.

The V call is TRBV18, the J call TRBJ2-1, with TRBD1 matching 7 bases. Germline loops: CDR1 KGHSH, CDR2 LQKENI. Unmatched junction bases numbered 2, after V lost 1 base and J lost 8 bases. The CDR3 is 13 amino acids. CDR3 protein: CASSPRGGHEQFF. The CDR3 DNA sequence: TGTGCCAGCTCACCACGAGGGGGCCATGAGCAGTTCTTC.

The chain employs TRBV19 and TRBJ2-1; 14 bases fit TRBD2. This CDR3 contains 17 residues. V shed 5 bases and J 7 bases; nucleotides not matched to a gene: 10. Germline loops: CDR1 LNHDA, CDR2 SQIVND (reference sequence). The CDR3 nucleotides read TGTGCCAGTAGTCGGACTAGCGGGGGGCCACAAATAAATGAGCAGTTCTTC. Translated: CASSRTSGGPQINEQFF.

This chain uses TRBV18 with TRBJ2-6; D is perhaps TRBD1 (5 bases). The CDR3 contains 16 residues. Germline CDR1 is KGHSH and CDR2 is LQKENI. V was cut by 1 base and J by 2 bases, with 9 bases left in between. The CDR3 region has the DNA TGTGCCAGCTCACCACTTGCAGGGACTGGGGCCAACGTCCTGACTTTC. Its protein product is CASSPLAGTGANVLTF.

This rearrangement joins TRBV21-1 to TRBJ2-3; the table's D call TRBD2 went unverified against the DNA. TRBV21-1 is a documented pseudogene. The CDR3 is 14 amino acids. The CDR3 DNA sequence: TGTGCCAGGGGTGCGACTAGTCGTACACATACGCAGTATTTT. Protein sequence: CARGATSRTHTQYF.